These 24 T cell receptor beta chains share one sample of origin, sequenced in a study of post-analysis software for immune sequencing data. Whole-study results and caveats: Relative to controls, patients had several TRBV segments at higher frequency, with TRBV5-6, TRBV5-1 and TRBV20-1 among these.

Unique molecular identifiers featured in each of the TCR beta cDNA libraries. TCRdb used MiXCR to reprocess the PCR reads, holding one entry per CDR3 protein. The sample shows fewer than 850,000 distinct CDR3 sequences, around 27% of them seen only once. Their cognate antigens are unknown. What was sequenced was blood. The receptors shown here come from a girl aged 5-17 years with multiple sclerosis.

This clonotype was seen a handful of times. V is TRBV28 and J is TRBJ2-7; TRBD1 matches at 10 bases. Germline CDR1 and CDR2: MDHEN and SYDVKM. This CDR3 has 13 residues. V trimming: 5 bases; J trimming: 6 bases; junction bases outside the gene matches: 4. CDR3 protein: CASSPDRGIEQYF. DNA of the CDR3: TGTGCCAGCAGTCCGGACAGGGGGATCGAGCAGTACTTC.

This chain uses TRBV29-1 with TRBJ1-2; 9 nucleotides agree with TRBD1. The CDR3 has 15 residues. The germline gives CDR1 SQVTM, CDR2 ANQGSEA. The junction had 14 bases not matched to a gene; V was cut back by 6 bases and J by 6 bases. For the CDR3, the DNA is TGCAGCGTCGCCGGGACAGGGTATCCAGAGAATGGCTACACCTTC. Translation: CSVAGTGYPENGYTF.

The rearrangement joins TRBV5-1 to TRBJ1-2; 10 bases are shared with TRBD1. V shed 3 bases and J 5 bases; nucleotides not matched to a gene: 7. The CDR3 runs 15 residues. Germline CDR1 SGHRS, CDR2 YFSETQ. CDR3: CASSSTGTGAYGYTF. The CDR3 nucleotides are TGCGCCAGCAGCTCGACGGGGACAGGGGCTTATGGCTACACCTTC.

The gene calls are TRBV20-1 and TRBJ2-3; TRBD1 is a possible D gene (6 bases). V was clipped by 2 bases and J by 2 bases, with 17 bases between them. CDR3 length: 16 residues. Looked up from germline, CDR1 is DFQATT and CDR2 is SNEGSKA (reference sequence). The CDR3 reads CSARKTGQRNTDTQYF. As DNA, the CDR3 is TGCAGTGCTAGAAAAACCGGACAGAGAAACACAGATACGCAGTATTTT.

The CDR3 reads CATSRRGGPGVTQFF. In DNA, the CDR3 is TGTGCCACCAGCAGAAGGGGGGGCCCCGGGGTGACCCAGTTCTTC. V gene TRBV15 combines with J gene TRBJ2-5; possibly TRBD2 for D (7 bases). The J call may be faulty, since TRBJ2-1 better matches the DNA end. CDR3 size: 15 residues. Germline V gene lookup returns CDR1 LNHNV and CDR2 YYDKDF (reference sequence).

This clonotype has only a few counts. For the CDR3, the DNA is TGTGCCAGCAGGAACAGTGCGAACACCGGGGAGCTGTTTTTT. Translation: CASRNSANTGELFF. The chain is built from TRBV6-5 and TRBJ2-2; D is undetermined. The CDR3 is made up of 14 amino acids. The V gene lost 6 bases and the J gene lost 0 bases, with 8 bases spanning the gap. Per germline, CDR1 MNHEY and CDR2 SVGAGI.

In this sample, this clonotype turned up many times. The chain carries TRBV7-2 and TRBJ1-2; TRBD1 might be the D (6 bases). V was cut by 5 bases and J by 0 bases, with 13 bases left in between. The CDR3 is 15 amino acids. Germline CDR1 and CDR2: SGHTA and FQGNSA. CDR3 sequence (DNA): TGTGCCAGCAGCCCTTTCAGGGGTACTAACTATGGCTACACCTTC. Protein product: CASSPFRGTNYGYTF.

The chain has TRBV7-2 and TRBJ2-5, with TRBD1 identical over 8 bases. The DNA end lines up better with TRBJ2-7; the J call may be wrong. This CDR3 is built from 14 residues. CDR1 is SGHTA, CDR2 FQGNSA, per germline. The CDR3 spells CASSFAQGAGEQYF. CDR3 coding DNA: TGTGCCAGCAGCTTTGCGCAGGGGGCGGGCGAGCAGTACTTC.

This clonotype has only a few counts. The chain has TRBV20-1 and TRBJ2-1; D is possibly TRBD1 (5 bases). The CDR3 length is 13 residues. The V end lost 1 base, the J end lost 10 bases, and 14 bases lay between the germline ends. CDR1 is DFQATT, CDR2 SNEGSKA, per germline (reference sequence). In DNA, the CDR3 is TGCAGTGCTAGAGGGTGGACACCGGACGAGCAGTTCTTC. This encodes CSARGWTPDEQFF.

This clonotype was counted between two and nine times. The chain recombines TRBV29-1 with TRBJ1-2, with unresolved D. V was clipped by 7 bases and J by 8 bases, with 14 bases between them. The CDR3 is 11 amino acids. Germline CDR1 and CDR2: SQVTM and ANQGSEA. As DNA, the CDR3 is TGCAGCGCCCGGCACCCGCCGGGCTACACCTTC. As protein: CSARHPPGYTF.

This clonotype was recorded a few times. The V and J genes are TRBV29-1 and TRBJ1-5; 9 nucleotides align to TRBD1. Per germline, CDR1 SQVTM and CDR2 ANQGSEA. This CDR3 has 12 residues. J lost 11 bases, V lost 6 bases, and 8 bases had no gene match. The CDR3 nucleotides read TGCAGCGTCATGACAGGGGGGTTTTCCCAGCATTTT. Translated, it gives CSVMTGGFSQHF.

This clonotype was observed a few times. V usage is TRBV20-1 and J usage is TRBJ2-1, with TRBD2 matching 13 bases. The CDR3 consists of 19 residues. Germline CDR1 reads DFQATT; CDR2 reads SNEGSKA (reference sequence). After removal of 2 bases from V and 4 bases from J, the junction contained 14 bases not matched to a gene. The CDR3 reads CSARFLGLAGVVGYNEQFF. In nucleotides, the CDR3 is TGCAGTGCTAGATTCCTTGGACTAGCGGGAGTTGTCGGGTACAATGAGCAGTTCTTC.

This clonotype appeared many times. The rearrangement joins TRBV9 to TRBJ2-5; 10 positions agree with TRBD2. The CDR3 is made up of 15 amino acids. Germline CDR1 reads SGDLS; CDR2 reads YYNGEE. V lost 1 base, J lost 11 bases, and 11 bases stayed unmatched. CDR3 coding DNA: TGTGCCAGCAGCGTATCCAGCGGGAGGGCCGGGGAGCAGTACTTC. Its protein product is CASSVSSGRAGEQYF.

This clonotype was seen just once. The chain combines TRBV5-1 with TRBJ1-5; 9 nucleotides match TRBD1. The J segment lost 6 bases and the V segment lost 4 bases, leaving 8 bases of the junction unmatched. The germline CDR1 and CDR2 sequences are SGHRS and YFSETQ. CDR3 length: 15 amino acids. The CDR3 region has the DNA TGCGCCAGCAGCAAAGGACAGGGGCTCAGTCAGCCCCAGCATTTT. Its protein is CASSKGQGLSQPQHF. Using reference TRBV5-1 and TRBJ1-5 for the parts outside the CDR3, the full variable domain is KAGVTQTPRYLIKTRGQQVTLSCSPISGHRSVSWYQQTPGQGLQFLFEYFSETQRNKGNFPGRFSGRQFSNSRSEMNVSTLELGDSALYLCASSKGQGLSQPQHFGDGTRLSIL.

The chain employs TRBV6-1 and TRBJ2-1; no definite D call. The CDR3 totals 15 residues. V dropped 7 bases and J dropped 8 bases, with 21 bases sitting between them. The germline V gene encodes CDR1 MNHNS and CDR2 SASEGT. The CDR3 bases are TGTGCCAGCACCCCCAGACACTCGCTAAGGGATGAGCAGTTCTTC. Its protein is CASTPRHSLRDEQFF.

The chain is built from TRBV4-2 and TRBJ2-6; a weak D match, TRBD2 (5 bases). The ends were cut back, 0 bases at V and 0 bases at J, with 6 bases in the middle. The germline CDR1 and CDR2 sequences are LGHNA and YNFKEQ. The CDR3 has 16 residues. CDR3 DNA: TGTGCCAGCAGCCAAGAGGGGAGCTCTGGGGCCAACGTCCTGACTTTC. This sequence encodes CASSQEGSSGANVLTF.

This clonotype came up many times. The CDR3 nucleotides read TGTGCCAGTAGCGAGGCAACACCCTTAGGCTACACCTTC. Protein product: CASSEATPLGYTF. This sequence joins TRBV10-3 and TRBJ1-2, with D unclear. Germline V gene lookup returns CDR1 ENHRY and CDR2 SYGVKD. This CDR3 has 13 amino acids. V lost 10 bases, J lost 8 bases, and 20 bases lay in between.

This chain links TRBV20-1 with TRBJ2-5, with 12 bases that match TRBD2. Near its end, the DNA agrees better with TRBJ2-7, so the J call may be wrong. This CDR3 has 14 amino acids. Germline V gives CDR1 DFQATT, CDR2 SNEGSKA (reference sequence). CDR3 DNA sequence: TGCAGTGCTAGAGCGACTAGCGGGAGTTTCGAGCAGTACTTC. Protein product: CSARATSGSFEQYF.

V gene TRBV9 combines with J gene TRBJ2-5; D gene uncertain. V was trimmed by 3 bases and J by 2 bases, leaving 17 bases between them. The CDR3 runs to 16 residues. Germline CDR1 is SGDLS and CDR2 is YYNGEE. The CDR3 region has the DNA TGTGCCAGCAGCGCTTCCCCTGGCAGGCGGCAAGAGACCCAGTACTTC. Its translation: CASSASPGRRQETQYF.

This clonotype was counted between two and nine times. The rearrangement uses TRBV5-6 and TRBJ2-3; D gene ambiguous. V shed 4 bases and J shed 1 base, with 10 bases lying between them. The V gene's germline CDR1 is SGHDT and CDR2 YYEEEE. The CDR3 totals 14 residues. DNA of the CDR3: TGTGCCAGCAGCCAACGACTCGGCACAGATACGCAGTATTTT. This translates into CASSQRLGTDTQYF.

The chain's CDR3 is CASSVQPSTDTQYF. The CDR3 DNA reads as TGTGCCAGCTCCGTGCAGCCTAGCACAGATACGCAGTATTTT. The V call is TRBV7-9, the J call TRBJ2-3; D not certain. Germline CDR1 and CDR2: SEHNR and FQNEAQ (reference sequence). V was pared by 8 bases and J by 0 bases, with 12 bases between. The CDR3 loop spans 14 amino acids.

This clonotype was counted between two and nine times. The gene calls are TRBV20-1 and TRBJ2-1; 8 bases align to TRBD1. Germline-derived CDR1 and CDR2 are DFQATT and SNEGSKA (reference sequence). The V gene end was trimmed by 2 bases and the J gene end by 6 bases; junction bases not matched to a gene: 9. The CDR3 length is 15 residues. This chain's CDR3 is CSARTTGDLPNEQFF. The DNA for the CDR3 is TGCAGTGCTAGAACGACAGGGGACCTCCCCAATGAGCAGTTCTTC.

Here the CDR3 reads CASSPTGGLEAFF. DNA for the CDR3: TGCGCCAGCAGCCCCACAGGGGGCCTAGAAGCTTTCTTT. The chain employs TRBV4-1 and TRBJ1-1, with 9 bases matching TRBD1. The CDR3 covers 13 residues. Per the germline V gene, CDR1 is MGHRA and CDR2 is YSYEKL. J gave up 8 bases and V 4 bases, and 5 bases lay outside the gene matches.

This chain uses TRBV5-1 with TRBJ1-2; TRBD1 might be the D (6 bases). The germline gives CDR1 SGHRS, CDR2 YFSETQ. The CDR3 is 16 residues long. V lost 0 bases and J 8 bases, leaving 20 bases between the germline ends. The CDR3 DNA follows: TGCGCCAGCAGCTTGGCCCTGGGGGGCTGGGATGAAGGCTACACCTTC. Its translation: CASSLALGGWDEGYTF.